This T cell receptor beta chain was identified during a study of CD8+ T cells in alopecia areata. Trimming left V 8 bases short and J 4 bases short, with 14 bases between. This CDR3 has 14 residues. Germline-derived CDR1 and CDR2 are SNHLY and FYNNEI. Following RNA extraction, reverse transcription yielded cDNA that acted as the sequencing template. The repertoire was sequenced with immunoSEQ multiplex PCR; TCRdb's copy has only in-frame clones and lacks some. The sample lists 85,000 to 110,000 clones; 55% were seen once. This clonotype was obtained from a human donor in good health. The V and J genes are TRBV2 and TRBJ2-2, with D possibly matching TRBD1 (5 bases). Sequenced input: CD4+ T cells sorted from blood. The CDR3 protein is CASLFQGATGELFF. The CDR3, as DNA: TGTGCCAGCTTGTTCCAGGGCGCCACCGGGGAGCTGTTTTTT.